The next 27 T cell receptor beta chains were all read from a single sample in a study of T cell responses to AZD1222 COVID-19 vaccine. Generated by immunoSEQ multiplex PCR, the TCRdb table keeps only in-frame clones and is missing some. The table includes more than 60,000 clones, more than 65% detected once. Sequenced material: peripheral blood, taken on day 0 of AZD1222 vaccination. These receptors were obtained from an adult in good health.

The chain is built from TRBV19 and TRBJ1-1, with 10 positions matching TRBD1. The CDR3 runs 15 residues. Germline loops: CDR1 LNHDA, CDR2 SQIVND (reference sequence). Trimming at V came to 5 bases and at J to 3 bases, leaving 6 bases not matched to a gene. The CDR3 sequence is CASSQDRGRDTEAFF. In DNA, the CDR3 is TGTGCCAGTAGTCAGGACAGGGGGAGGGACACTGAAGCTTTCTTT.

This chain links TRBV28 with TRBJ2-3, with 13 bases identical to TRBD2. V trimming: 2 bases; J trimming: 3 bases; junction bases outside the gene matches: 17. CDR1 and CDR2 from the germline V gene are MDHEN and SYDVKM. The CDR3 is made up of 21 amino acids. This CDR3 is CASSLIYGLAGEEVITDTQYF. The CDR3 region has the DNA TGTGCCAGCAGTTTAATTTATGGACTAGCGGGAGAAGAGGTAATTACAGATACGCAGTATTTT.

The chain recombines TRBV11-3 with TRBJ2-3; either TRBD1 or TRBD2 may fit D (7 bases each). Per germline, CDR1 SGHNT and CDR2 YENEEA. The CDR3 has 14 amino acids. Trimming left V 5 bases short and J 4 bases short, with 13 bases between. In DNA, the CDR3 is TGTGCCAGCAGCCCAGGGGGGGAATCAGATACGCAGTATTTT. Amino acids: CASSPGGESDTQYF. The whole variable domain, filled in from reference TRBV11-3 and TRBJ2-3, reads EAGVVQSPRYKIIEKKQPVAFWCNPISGHNTLYWYLQNLGQGPELLIRYENEEAVDDSQLPKDRFSAERLKGVDSTLKIQPAELGDSAVYLCASSPGGESDTQYFGPGTRLTVL.

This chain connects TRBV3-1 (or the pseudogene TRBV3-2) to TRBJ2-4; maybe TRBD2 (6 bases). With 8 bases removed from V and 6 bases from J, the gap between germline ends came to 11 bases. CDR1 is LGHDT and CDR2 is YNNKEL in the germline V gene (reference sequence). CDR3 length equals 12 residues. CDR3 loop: CASAGDSNIQYF. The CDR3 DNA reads TGTGCCAGCGCCGGGGACTCAAACATTCAGTACTTC.

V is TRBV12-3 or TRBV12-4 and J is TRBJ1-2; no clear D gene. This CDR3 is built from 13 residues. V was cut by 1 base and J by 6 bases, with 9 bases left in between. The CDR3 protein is CASSLGDEDGYTF. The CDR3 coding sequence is TGTGCCAGCAGTTTAGGGGATGAGGATGGCTACACCTTC.

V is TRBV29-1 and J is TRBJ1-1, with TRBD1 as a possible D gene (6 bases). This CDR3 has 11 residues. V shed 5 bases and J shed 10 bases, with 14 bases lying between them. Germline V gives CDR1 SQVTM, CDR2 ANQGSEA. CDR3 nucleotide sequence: TGCAGCGTTAGTAGCAGGGGCGTAGCTTTCTTT. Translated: CSVSSRGVAFF.

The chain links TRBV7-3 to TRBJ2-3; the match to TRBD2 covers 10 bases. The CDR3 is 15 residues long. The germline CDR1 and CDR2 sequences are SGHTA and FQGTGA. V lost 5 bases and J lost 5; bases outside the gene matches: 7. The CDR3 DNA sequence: TGTGCCAGCAGCATTATAGCGGGAGGAAGAGATACGCAGTATTTT. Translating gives CASSIIAGGRDTQYF.

The CDR3 bases are TGTGCCAGCAGCGTAGCCGCGACAGGACTCCTGGGAAGGAACACTGAAGCTTTCTTT. This gives the protein CASSVAATGLLGRNTEAFF. This chain links TRBV9 with TRBJ1-1; weak D call: TRBD1 (6 bases). Looked up from germline, CDR1 is SGDLS and CDR2 is YYNGEE. Trimming removed 0 bases at V and 1 base at J, with 22 bases between. The CDR3 totals 19 residues.

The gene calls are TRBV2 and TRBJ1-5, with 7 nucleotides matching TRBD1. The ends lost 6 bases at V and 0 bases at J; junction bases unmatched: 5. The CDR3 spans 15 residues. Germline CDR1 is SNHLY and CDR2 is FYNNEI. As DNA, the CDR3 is TGTGCCAGCAGCGAGGGACAGACTAGCAATCAGCCCCAGCATTTT. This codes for CASSEGQTSNQPQHF.

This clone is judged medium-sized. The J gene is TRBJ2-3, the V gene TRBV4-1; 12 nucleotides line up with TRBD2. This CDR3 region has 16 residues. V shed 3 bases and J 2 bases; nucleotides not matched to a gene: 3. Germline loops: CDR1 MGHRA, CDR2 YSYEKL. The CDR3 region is CASSHASGRATDTQYF. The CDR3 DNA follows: TGCGCCAGCAGCCATGCTAGCGGGAGGGCCACAGATACGCAGTATTTT.

The CDR3 region has the DNA TGTGCCAGCAGCCAAGATGCACATGCTGACTATGGCTACACCTTC. Amino acids: CASSQDAHADYGYTF. The chain links TRBV14 to TRBJ1-2; D is ambiguous. The CDR3 covers 15 residues. Trimming took off 0 bases at V and 3 bases at J, with 11 bases between the two ends. Germline CDR1 reads SGHDN; CDR2 reads FVKESK.

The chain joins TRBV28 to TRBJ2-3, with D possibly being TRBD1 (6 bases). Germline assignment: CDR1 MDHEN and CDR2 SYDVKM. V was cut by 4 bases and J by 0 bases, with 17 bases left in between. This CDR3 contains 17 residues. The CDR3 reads CASSSRPTGLSTDTQYF. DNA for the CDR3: TGTGCCAGCAGTTCGCGACCGACAGGTCTAAGCACAGATACGCAGTATTTT.

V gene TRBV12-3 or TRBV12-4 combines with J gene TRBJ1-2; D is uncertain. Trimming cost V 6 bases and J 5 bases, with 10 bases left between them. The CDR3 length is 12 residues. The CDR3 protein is CASSFDLYGYTF. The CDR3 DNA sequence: TGTGCCAGCAGCTTCGACCTATATGGCTACACCTTC.

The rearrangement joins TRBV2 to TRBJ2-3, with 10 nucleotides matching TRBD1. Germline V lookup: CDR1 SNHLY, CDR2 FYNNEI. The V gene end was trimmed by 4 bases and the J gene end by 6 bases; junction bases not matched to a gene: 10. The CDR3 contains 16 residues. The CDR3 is CASSGPGTGAVDTQYF. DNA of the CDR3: TGTGCCAGCAGTGGTCCCGGGACAGGGGCAGTGGATACGCAGTATTTT.

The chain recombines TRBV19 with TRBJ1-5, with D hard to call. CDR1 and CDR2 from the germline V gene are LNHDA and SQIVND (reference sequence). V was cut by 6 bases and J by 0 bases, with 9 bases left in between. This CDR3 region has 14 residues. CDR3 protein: CASSRHASNQPQHF. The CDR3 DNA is TGTGCCAGTAGCCGGCACGCTAGCAATCAGCCCCAGCATTTT.

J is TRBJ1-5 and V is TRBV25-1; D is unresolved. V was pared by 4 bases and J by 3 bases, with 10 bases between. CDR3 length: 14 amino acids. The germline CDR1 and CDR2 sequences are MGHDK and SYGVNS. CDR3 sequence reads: CASSGGSINQPQHF. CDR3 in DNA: TGTGCCAGCAGTGGAGGATCGATCAATCAGCCCCAGCATTTT. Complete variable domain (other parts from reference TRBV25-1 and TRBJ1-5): EADIYQTPRYLVIGTGKKITLECSQTMGHDKMYWYQQDPGMELHLIHYSYGVNSTEKGDLSSESTVSRIRTEHFPLTLESARPSHTSQYLCASSGGSINQPQHFGDGTRLSIL.

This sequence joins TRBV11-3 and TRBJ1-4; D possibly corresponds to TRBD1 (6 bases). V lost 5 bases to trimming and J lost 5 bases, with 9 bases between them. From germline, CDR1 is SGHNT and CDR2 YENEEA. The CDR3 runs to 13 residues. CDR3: CASSPTGNEKLFF. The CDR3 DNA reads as TGTGCCAGCAGCCCTACAGGGAATGAAAAACTGTTTTTT.

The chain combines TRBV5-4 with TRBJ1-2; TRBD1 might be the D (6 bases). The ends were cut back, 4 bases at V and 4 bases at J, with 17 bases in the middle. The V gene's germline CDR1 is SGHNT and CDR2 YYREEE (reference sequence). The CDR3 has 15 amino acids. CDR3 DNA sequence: TGTGCCAGCAGCGTTGGGCCAGGGGAAGTCTATGGCTACACCTTC. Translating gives CASSVGPGEVYGYTF.

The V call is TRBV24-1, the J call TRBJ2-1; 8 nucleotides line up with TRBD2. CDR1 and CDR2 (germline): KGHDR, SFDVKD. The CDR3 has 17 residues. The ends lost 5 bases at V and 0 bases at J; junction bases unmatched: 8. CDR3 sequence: CATSGTRSGTSYNEQFF. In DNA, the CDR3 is TGTGCCACCAGTGGTACTCGTAGCGGGACCTCCTACAATGAGCAGTTCTTC.

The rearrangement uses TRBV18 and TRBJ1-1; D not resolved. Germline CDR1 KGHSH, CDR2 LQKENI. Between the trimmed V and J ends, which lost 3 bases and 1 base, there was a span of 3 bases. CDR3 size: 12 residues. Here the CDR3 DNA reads TGTGCCAGCTCACCCCAGAACACTGAAGCTTTCTTT. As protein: CASSPQNTEAFF. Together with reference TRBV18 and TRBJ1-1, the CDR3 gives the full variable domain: NAGVMQNPRHLVRRRGQEARLRCSPMKGHSHVYWYRQLPEEGLKFMVYLQKENIIDESGMPKERFSAEFPKEGPSILRIQQVVRGDSAAYFCASSPQNTEAFFGQGTRLTVV.

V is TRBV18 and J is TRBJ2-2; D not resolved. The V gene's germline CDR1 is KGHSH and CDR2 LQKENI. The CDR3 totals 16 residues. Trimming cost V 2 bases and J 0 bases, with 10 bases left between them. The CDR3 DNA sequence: TGTGCCAGCTCACCAGAAGGGCTCGCGAACACCGGGGAGCTGTTTTTT. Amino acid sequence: CASSPEGLANTGELFF. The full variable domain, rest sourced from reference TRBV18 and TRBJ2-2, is NAGVMQNPRHLVRRRGQEARLRCSPMKGHSHVYWYRQLPEEGLKFMVYLQKENIIDESGMPKERFSAEFPKEGPSILRIQQVVRGDSAAYFCASSPEGLANTGELFFGEGSRLTVL.

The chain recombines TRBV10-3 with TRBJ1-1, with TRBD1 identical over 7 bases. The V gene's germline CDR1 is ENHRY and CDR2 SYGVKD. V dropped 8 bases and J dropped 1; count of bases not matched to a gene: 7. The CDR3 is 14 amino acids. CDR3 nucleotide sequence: TGTGCCATCGGGAGACAGGGAACGAACACTGAAGCTTTCTTT. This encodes CAIGRQGTNTEAFF.

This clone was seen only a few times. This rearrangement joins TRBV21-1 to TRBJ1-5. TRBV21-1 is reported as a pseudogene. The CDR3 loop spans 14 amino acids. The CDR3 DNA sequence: TGTGCCAGCAGCAATTACCGGAGCAATCAGCCCCAGCATTTT. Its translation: CASSNYRSNQPQHF.

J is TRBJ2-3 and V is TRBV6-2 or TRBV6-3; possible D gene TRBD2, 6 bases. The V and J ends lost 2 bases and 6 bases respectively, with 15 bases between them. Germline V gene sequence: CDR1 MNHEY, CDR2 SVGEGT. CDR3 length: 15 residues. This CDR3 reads CASSYPTSRADTQYF. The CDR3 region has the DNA TGTGCCAGCAGTTACCCCACTAGCAGAGCGGATACGCAGTATTTT.

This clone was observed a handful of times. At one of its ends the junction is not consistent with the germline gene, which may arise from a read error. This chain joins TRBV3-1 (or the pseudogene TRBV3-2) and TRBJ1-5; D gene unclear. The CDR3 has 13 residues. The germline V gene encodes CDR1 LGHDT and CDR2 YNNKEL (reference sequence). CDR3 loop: CASSQGGRGPRHF. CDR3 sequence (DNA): TGTGCCAGCAGCCAAGGAGGGAGAGGCCCCCGGCATTTT.

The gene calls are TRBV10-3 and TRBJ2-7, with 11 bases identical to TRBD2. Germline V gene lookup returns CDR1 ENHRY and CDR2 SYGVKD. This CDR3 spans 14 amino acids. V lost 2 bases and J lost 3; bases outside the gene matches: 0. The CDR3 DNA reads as TGTGCCATCAGTGAGGGGACTAGCGGCTACGAGCAGTACGTC. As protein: CAISEGTSGYEQYV.

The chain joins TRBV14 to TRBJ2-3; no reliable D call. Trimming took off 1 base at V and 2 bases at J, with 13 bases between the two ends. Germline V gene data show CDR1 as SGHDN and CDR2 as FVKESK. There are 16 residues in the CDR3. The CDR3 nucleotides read TGTGCCAGCAGCCAAGTGAGCCAGGTCGTCACAGATACGCAGTATTTT. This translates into CASSQVSQVVTDTQYF.